A selection of T cell receptor beta chains follows, all from one sample in a study of Graves' ophthalmopathy and Graves' hyperthyroidism. TCRdb re-derived calls from the multiplex PCR reads in MiXCR, one entry per CDR3 protein. The sample yields around 660,000 distinct CDR3 sequences, roughly two fifths seen once. Sequenced input: peripheral blood. The receptors stem from an adult man with Graves' ophthalmopathy. The CDR3 runs from the conserved cysteine through the conserved F or W. D genes are given only for firm matches. Clone size is not always given. Where it is, it says once, few, many or a class for expanded clones.

D	V	J	size	CDR3	DNA
-	TRBV19	TRBJ2-3	-	CASSSGADTQYF	TGTGCCAGTAGTAGCGGCGCAGATACGCAGTATTTT
TRBD1	TRBV5-1	TRBJ1-2	many	CASSLGQVNGYGYTF	TGCGCCAGCAGCTTAGGACAGGTCAACGGCTATGGCTACACCTTC
-	TRBV4-3	TRBJ1-2	many	CASSQRGQGYTF	TGCGCCAGCAGCCAACGGGGGCAAGGCTACACCTTC
-	TRBV6-1	TRBJ1-4	-	CARPVATNEKLFF	TGTGCTAGGCCCGTTGCAACTAATGAAAAACTGTTTTTT
TRBD1	TRBV4-2	TRBJ1-2	few	CASSQDPFMTGDFYGYTF	TGTGCCAGCAGCCAAGATCCATTTATGACAGGGGACTTCTATGGCTACACCTTC
-	TRBV12-5	TRBJ2-2	few	CASGPYPGELFF	TGTGCTAGTGGTCCGTATCCCGGGGAGCTGTTTTTT
-	TRBV20-1	TRBJ1-2	-	CSARPDGGPDDYGYTF	TGCAGTGCTAGGCCGGACGGGGGGCCTGATGACTATGGCTACACCTTC
-	TRBV7-2	TRBJ1-1	-	CASSLANGGEITEAFF	TGTGCCAGCAGCTTAGCGAATGGGGGGGAGATTACTGAAGCTTTCTTT
-	TRBV6-1	TRBJ1-2	many	CASSEFQGIGYTF	TGTGCCAGCAGTGAATTCCAGGGTATCGGCTACACCTTC
-	TRBV9	TRBJ1-3	many	CASSVDGSGNTIYF	TGTGCCAGCAGCGTAGACGGGTCTGGAAACACCATATATTTT
-	TRBV12-3/TRBV12-4	TRBJ2-6	many	CASRLRGTGANVLTF	TGTGCCAGCAGACTAAGGGGGACTGGGGCCAACGTCCTGACTTTC
-	TRBV7-2	TRBJ1-4	-	CASSNRGPRSSEKLFF	TGTGCCAGCAGCAACCGGGGACCTCGATCGTCTGAAAAACTGTTTTTT
TRBD1	TRBV7-2	TRBJ1-5	-	CASSPDRADQPQHF	TGTGCCAGCAGTCCGGACAGGGCAGATCAGCCCCAGCATTTT
TRBD2	TRBV13	TRBJ2-2	-	CASSLTGGPGELFF	TGTGCCAGCAGTTTAACGGGAGGGCCCGGGGAGCTGTTTTTT
-	TRBV12-3/TRBV12-4	TRBJ1-3	many	CASSFGGVGRNTIYF	TGTGCCAGCAGTTTCGGCGGAGTAGGACGGAACACCATATATTTT